A selection of T cell receptor beta chains follows, all from one sample in a study of vaccination and CD4 T cells after COVID-19. TCRdb ran MiXCR on the PCR reads and lists one entry per CDR3 protein. The profile shows nearly 15,000 distinct CDR3 sequences, 78% of them singletons. These receptors are not linked to any known antigen. The material sequenced was CD4+ T cells from blood, cultured in vitro, taken after SARS-CoV-2 vaccination. The receptor set was obtained from a human donor who received a COVID-19 vaccine. Both conserved end residues are part of each CDR3. A D gene is named only where the DNA matches it firmly.

d_call j_call v_call cdr3_aa
. TRBJ2-3 TRBV19 CASSIPDSADTQYF
. TRBJ1-6 TRBV19 CASGGYNSPLHF
TRBD1 TRBJ2-5 TRBV5-4 CASSLTGGLRETQYF
TRBD2 TRBJ2-2 TRBV7-2 CASSILTSAAGELFF
TRBD2 TRBJ2-5 TRBV7-2 CASSFLTSGLGETQYF
. TRBJ2-5 TRBV6-1 CASSEASGSQETQYF
. TRBJ1-2 TRBV6-1 CASSVFRDPFGGYTF
TRBD1 TRBJ2-2 TRBV7-8 CASRDRGSTGELFF
. TRBJ1-5 TRBV21-1 CASSKVRGNQPQHF
. TRBJ1-6 TRBV5-8 CARTWTGF
TRBD1 TRBJ2-2 TRBV10-1 CASSERGGTGTNTGELFF
. TRBJ2-2 TRBV24-1 CAVETLANTGELFF
TRBD2 TRBJ2-2 TRBV7-2 CASSGRTSLRTGELFF
. TRBJ1-2 TRBV30 CAWSDQGKGNYGYTF
. TRBJ2-7 TRBV20-1 CSARVSPEYEQYF
. TRBJ1-4 TRBV20-1 CSATQGREKLFF
. TRBJ1-1 TRBV7-2 CASSLRGFMNTEAFF
. TRBJ1-2 TRBV7-6 CASSRAGLLDYGYTF
. TRBJ1-3 TRBV20-1 CSARDHIRGTGNTIYF
. TRBJ1-1 TRBV30 CAWSVRAFGTEAFF
. TRBJ2-1 TRBV12-3/TRBV12-4 CASSLDRRGEQFF
TRBD1 TRBJ1-2 TRBV20-1 CSANSGDRGAYGYTF
TRBD1 TRBJ2-1 TRBV9 CASSVETGGRVDEQFF
. TRBJ1-2 TRBV7-9 CASSLVVGHGYTF
TRBD1 TRBJ1-1 TRBV19 CASSPRTGNTEAFF
. TRBJ1-5 TRBV25-1 CASSGGGSNQPQHF
. TRBJ1-1 TRBV24-1 CATSESGSRNTEAFF
. TRBJ1-2 TRBV19 CASSIAKEMGYGYTF
. TRBJ2-3 TRBV30 CAWSYGLGTDTQYF
TRBD1 TRBJ2-3 TRBV30 CAWGPGQGLQDTQYF
. TRBJ1-2 TRBV6-1 CASHTGGGNYGYTF
TRBD1 TRBJ1-4 TRBV7-9 CASSSRQGTEKLFF
. TRBJ2-3 TRBV24-1 CATIGGSADTQYF
TRBD1 TRBJ1-2 TRBV6-1 CASSEIQGNYGYTF
TRBD2 TRBJ2-7 TRBV6-1 CASSPERGATYEQYF
TRBD1 TRBJ1-5 TRBV27 CASSLRPPTRQGEDYQPQHF
. TRBJ1-6 TRBV12-3/TRBV12-4 CASSLQTGKWSPLHF
. TRBJ1-5 TRBV6-1 CASSGDMGNQPQHF
TRBD1 TRBJ1-1 TRBV19 CASSIIGGQGARTEAFF
. TRBJ1-4 TRBV20-1 CSARRGGGPGYEKLFF
. TRBJ1-1 TRBV2 CASIREAGTEAFF
. TRBJ1-3 TRBV25-1 CASRPRGAASRNTIYF
TRBD1 TRBJ2-5 TRBV7-7 CASSPRTGGLETQYF
TRBD1 TRBJ1-1 TRBV7-3 CASSPTGGNTEAFF